This TCR beta chain derives from a study of tumor-infiltrating lymphocytes in oesophageal squamous cell carcinoma. TCRdb re-analysed the PCR reads in MiXCR, keeping a single row per CDR3 protein. The sample contains 20,000 or so distinct CDR3 sequences, roughly 40% of which appear only once. About this clonotype: As the CDR3 is not closed by the conserved phenylalanine or tryptophan, this likely results from a read error. The DNA is omitted, as the CDR3 cannot be located on it reliably, and the CDR3 follows TCRdb's listing.

The CDR3 comprises 8 residues, both ends counted. Germline V gene lookup returns CDR1 SGHNT and CDR2 YYREEE (reference sequence). This chain connects TRBV5-4 to TRBJ1-4. The sequence was obtained from a male donor with esophageal squamous cell carcinoma. The sample taken for sequencing was esophageal tumor tissue. The CDR3 reads CASTLWRG.